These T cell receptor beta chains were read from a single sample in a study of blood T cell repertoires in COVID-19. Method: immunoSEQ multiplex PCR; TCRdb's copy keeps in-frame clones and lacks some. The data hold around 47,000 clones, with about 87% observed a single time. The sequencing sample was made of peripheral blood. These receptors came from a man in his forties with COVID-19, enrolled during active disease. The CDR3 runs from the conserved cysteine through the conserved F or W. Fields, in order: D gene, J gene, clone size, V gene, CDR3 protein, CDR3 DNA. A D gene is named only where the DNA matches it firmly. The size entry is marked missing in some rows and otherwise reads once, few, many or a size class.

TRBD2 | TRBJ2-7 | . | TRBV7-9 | CASSPTSLAGAHF | TGTGCCAGCAGCCCCACTTCCCTAGCGGGAGCACACTTC
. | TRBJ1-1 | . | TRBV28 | CASSFKPDRGTEAFF | TGTGCCAGCAGTTTTAAGCCGGACAGAGGGACTGAAGCTTTCTTT
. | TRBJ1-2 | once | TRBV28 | CASSLNLQKGYTF | TGTGCCAGCAGTTTAAATCTCCAGAAGGGCTACACCTTC
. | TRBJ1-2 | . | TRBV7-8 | CASSPRVKGDNYGYTF | TGTGCCAGCAGCCCCCGAGTAAAAGGGGATAACTATGGCTACACCTTC
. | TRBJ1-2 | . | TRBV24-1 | CATTPGGGAGYTF | TGTGCCACCACCCCTGGAGGGGGGGCTGGCTACACCTTC
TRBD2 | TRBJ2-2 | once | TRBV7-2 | CARRGLAGHTGELFF | TGTGCCAGGAGAGGACTAGCGGGACACACCGGGGAGCTGTTTTTT
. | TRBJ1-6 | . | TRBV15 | CATSARDSRSPLHF | TGTGCCACCAGCGCACGGGACTCAAGGTCACCCCTCCACTTT
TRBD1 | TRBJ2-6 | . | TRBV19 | CASSQGQGAGANVLTF | TGTGCCAGTAGTCAGGGACAGGGGGCCGGGGCCAACGTCCTGACTTTC
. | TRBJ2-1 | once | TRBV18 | CASSPRDQGYNEQFF | TGTGCCAGCTCACCGCGGGACCAGGGCTACAATGAGCAGTTCTTC
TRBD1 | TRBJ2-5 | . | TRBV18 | CASSRKTGGRDQETQYF | TGTGCCAGCTCACGGAAGACAGGGGGAAGGGACCAAGAGACCCAGTACTTC
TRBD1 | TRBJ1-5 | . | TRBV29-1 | CSVGTGNSNQPQHF | TGCAGCGTTGGGACAGGGAATAGCAATCAGCCCCAGCATTTT
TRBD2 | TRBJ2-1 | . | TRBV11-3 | CASSLVAGTTEQFF | TGTGCCAGCAGCTTAGTAGCGGGAACAACTGAGCAGTTCTTC
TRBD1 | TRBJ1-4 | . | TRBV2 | CASSQGAANEKLFF | TGTGCCAGCAGTCAGGGGGCAGCTAATGAAAAACTGTTTTTT
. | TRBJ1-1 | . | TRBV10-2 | CASSDDSMNTEAFF | TGCGCCAGCAGTGACGACTCAATGAACACTGAAGCTTTCTTT
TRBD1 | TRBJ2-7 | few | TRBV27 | CASSLSSGQVSYEQYF | TGTGCCAGCAGTCTCTCATCGGGACAGGTCTCCTACGAGCAGTACTTC
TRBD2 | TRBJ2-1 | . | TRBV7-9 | CASSLSGGRRGNEQFF | TGTGCCAGCAGCTTATCGGGCGGGAGAAGAGGCAATGAGCAGTTCTTC
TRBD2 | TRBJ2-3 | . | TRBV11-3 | CASSHFGLAGGTDTQYF | TGTGCCAGCAGCCATTTTGGACTAGCGGGAGGCACAGATACGCAGTATTTT
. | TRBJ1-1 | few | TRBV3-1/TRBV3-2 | CASSQLGGSYTEAFF | TGTGCCAGCAGCCAATTAGGGGGTTCGTACACTGAAGCTTTCTTT
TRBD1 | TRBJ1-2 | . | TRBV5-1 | CASSWDRGYGYTF | TGCGCCAGCAGTTGGGACAGGGGTTATGGCTACACCTTC
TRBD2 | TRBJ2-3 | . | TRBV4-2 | CASSLSTSGVGDTQYF | TGTGCCAGCAGCCTCAGCACTAGCGGGGTCGGAGATACGCAGTATTTT
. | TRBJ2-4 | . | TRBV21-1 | CASSKGREGGAKNIQYF | TGTGCCAGCAGCAAAGGACGGGAAGGAGGGGCCAAAAACATTCAGTACTTC
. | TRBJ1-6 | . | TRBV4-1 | CASSQVFGATVNSPLHF | TGCGCCAGCAGCCAAGTTTTCGGCGCCACAGTGAATTCACCCCTCCACTTT
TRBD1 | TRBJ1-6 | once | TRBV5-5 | CASSLEGAGGSPLHF | TGTGCCAGCAGCTTGGAGGGGGCGGGGGGATCACCCCTCCACTTT
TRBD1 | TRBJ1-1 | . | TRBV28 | CASSYRGVDTEAFF | TGTGCCAGCAGCTACAGGGGCGTCGACACTGAAGCTTTCTTT
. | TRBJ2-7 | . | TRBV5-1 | CASSGDDVPEQYF | TGCGCCAGCAGCGGAGACGACGTTCCCGAGCAGTACTTC
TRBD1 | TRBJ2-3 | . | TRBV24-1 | CATSDRDRGTDTQYF | TGTGCCACCAGTGACCGGGACAGGGGTACAGATACGCAGTATTTT
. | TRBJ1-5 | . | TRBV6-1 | CASSELTGDRRPQHF | TGTGCCAGCAGTGAGTTGACCGGAGATAGACGGCCCCAGCATTTT
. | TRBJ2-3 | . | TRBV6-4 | CASSDSAGLGDTQYF | TGTGCCAGCAGTGACTCCGCGGGACTGGGAGATACGCAGTATTTT
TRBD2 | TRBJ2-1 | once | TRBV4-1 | CASSQDGGGNNEQFF | TGCGCCAGCAGCCAGGATGGCGGGGGGAACAATGAGCAGTTCTTC
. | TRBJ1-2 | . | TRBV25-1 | CASKADSGDGYTF | TGTGCCAGCAAGGCGGACAGTGGGGATGGCTACACCTTC
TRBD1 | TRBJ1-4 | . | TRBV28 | CASRTTGSNEKLFF | TGTGCCAGCAGAACGACAGGGAGTAATGAAAAACTGTTTTTT
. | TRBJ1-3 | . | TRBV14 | CASSQDALWAGTGNTIYF | TGTGCCAGCAGCCAAGATGCGTTGTGGGCAGGGACTGGAAACACCATATATTTT
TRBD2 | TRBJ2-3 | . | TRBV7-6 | CASSNQLAGGTDTQYF | TGTGCCAGCAGCAACCAACTAGCGGGGGGCACAGATACGCAGTATTTT
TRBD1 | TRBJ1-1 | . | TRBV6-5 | CASSTQQGPEAFF | TGTGCCAGCAGCACCCAACAGGGGCCTGAAGCTTTCTTT
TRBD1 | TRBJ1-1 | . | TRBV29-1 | CSAQQGASEAFF | TGCAGCGCACAACAGGGGGCATCTGAAGCTTTCTTT
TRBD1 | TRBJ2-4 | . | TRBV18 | CASSFTGGTDTKAKNIQYF | TGTGCCAGCTCGTTCACAGGGGGGACTGATACCAAAGCCAAAAACATTCAGTACTTC
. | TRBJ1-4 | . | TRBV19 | CASTQWGSLNEKLFF | TGTGCCAGTACTCAGTGGGGCAGTTTGAATGAAAAACTGTTTTTT
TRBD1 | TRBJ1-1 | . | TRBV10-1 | CASKQTGSTEAFF | TGCGCCAGCAAACAGACAGGGAGCACTGAAGCTTTCTTT
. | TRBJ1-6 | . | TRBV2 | CASSERVQGGSPLHF | TGTGCCAGCAGTGAACGTGTCCAGGGCGGATCACCCCTCCACTTT
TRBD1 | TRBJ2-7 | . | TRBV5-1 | CASSLGAGGSYEQYF | TGCGCCAGCAGCTTAGGGGCAGGGGGTTCCTACGAGCAGTACTTC
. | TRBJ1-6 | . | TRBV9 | CASSVMVDSPLHF | TGTGCCAGCAGCGTAATGGTAGATTCACCCCTCCACTTT
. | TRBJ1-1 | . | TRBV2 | CASSLQGNTEAFF | TGTGCCAGCAGTTTACAGGGAAACACTGAAGCTTTCTTT
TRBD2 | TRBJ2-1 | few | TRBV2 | CASSPQLAGGPFGQFF | TGTGCCAGCAGCCCCCAACTAGCGGGAGGGCCTTTTGGGCAGTTCTTC
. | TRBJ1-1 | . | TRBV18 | CASSPGPGIEAFF | TGTGCCAGCTCCCCTGGGCCAGGGATTGAAGCTTTCTTT
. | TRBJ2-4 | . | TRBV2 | CASSEDRIGNIQYF | TGTGCCAGCAGTGAAGACAGGATCGGAAACATTCAGTACTTC
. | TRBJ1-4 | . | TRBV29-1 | CSVEGQPNEKLFF | TGCAGCGTTGAAGGACAGCCGAATGAAAAACTGTTTTTT
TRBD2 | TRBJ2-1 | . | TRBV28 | CASSLLTSSDNEQFF | TGTGCCAGCAGTTTATTGACTAGCTCCGACAATGAGCAGTTCTTC
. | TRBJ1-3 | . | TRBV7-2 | CASSLGSWAGTGNTIYF | TGTGCCAGCAGCTTGGGCTCTTGGGCAGGAACTGGAAACACCATATATTTT
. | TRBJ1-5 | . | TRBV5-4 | CASSRGPGNQPQHF | TGTGCCAGCAGCCGAGGGCCGGGAAATCAGCCCCAGCATTTT
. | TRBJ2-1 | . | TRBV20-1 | CSARKEAQFF | TGCAGTGCCAGGAAAGAAGCGCAGTTCTTC
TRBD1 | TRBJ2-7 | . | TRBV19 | CASSIRDSFYEQYF | TGTGCCAGTAGTATCCGGGACAGCTTCTACGAGCAGTACTTC
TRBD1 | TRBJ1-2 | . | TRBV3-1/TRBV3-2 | CASSQPAGTAYGYTF | TGTGCCAGCAGCCAACCCGCTGGGACAGCCTATGGCTACACCTTC
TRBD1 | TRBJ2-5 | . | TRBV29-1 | CSVDRGLGETQYF | TGCAGCGTCGACAGGGGGTTAGGAGAGACCCAGTACTTC
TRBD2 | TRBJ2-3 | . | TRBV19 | CASSISGGALNTQYF | TGTGCCAGTAGTATTAGCGGGGGGGCTCTTAATACGCAGTATTTT
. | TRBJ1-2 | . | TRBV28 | CASSPPGALYGYTF | TGTGCCAGCAGTCCCCCAGGGGCCCTCTATGGCTACACCTTC
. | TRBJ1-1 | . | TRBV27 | CATRLDGAGGTEAFF | TGTGCCACCCGATTGGACGGCGCGGGTGGCACTGAAGCTTTCTTT
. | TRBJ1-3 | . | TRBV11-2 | CASSPTPGQTIYF | TGTGCCAGCAGCCCCACCCCAGGCCAAACCATATATTTT
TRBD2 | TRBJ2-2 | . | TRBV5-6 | CASGGLAQYGELFF | TGTGCCAGCGGGGGACTAGCCCAATACGGGGAGCTGTTTTTT
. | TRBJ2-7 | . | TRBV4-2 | CASSQDFRTSEGYEQYF | TGTGCCAGCAGCCAAGATTTTCGGACTTCGGAGGGCTACGAGCAGTACTTC
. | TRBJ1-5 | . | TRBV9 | CASSADSYQPQHF | TGTGCCAGCAGCGCGGACAGCTATCAGCCCCAGCATTTT